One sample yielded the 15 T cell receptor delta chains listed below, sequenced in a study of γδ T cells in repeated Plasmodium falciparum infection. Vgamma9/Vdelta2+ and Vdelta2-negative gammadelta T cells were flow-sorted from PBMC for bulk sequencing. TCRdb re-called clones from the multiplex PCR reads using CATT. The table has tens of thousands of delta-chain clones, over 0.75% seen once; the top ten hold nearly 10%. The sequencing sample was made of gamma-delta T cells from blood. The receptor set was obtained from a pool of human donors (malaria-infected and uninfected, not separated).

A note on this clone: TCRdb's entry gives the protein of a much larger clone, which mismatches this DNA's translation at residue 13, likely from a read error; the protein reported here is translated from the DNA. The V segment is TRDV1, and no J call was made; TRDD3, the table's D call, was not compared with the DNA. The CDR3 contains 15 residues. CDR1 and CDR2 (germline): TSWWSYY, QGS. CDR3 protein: CALGDCTGGYEKPIF. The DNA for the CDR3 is TGTGCTCTTGGGGACTGCACTGGGGGATACGAGAAACCCATCTTT.

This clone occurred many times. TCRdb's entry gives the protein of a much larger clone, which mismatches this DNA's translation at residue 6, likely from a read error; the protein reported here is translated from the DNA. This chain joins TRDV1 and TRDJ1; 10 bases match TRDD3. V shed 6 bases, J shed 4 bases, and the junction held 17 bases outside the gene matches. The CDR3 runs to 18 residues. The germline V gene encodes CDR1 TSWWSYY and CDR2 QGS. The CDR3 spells CALGIRDHGGDTNDKLIF. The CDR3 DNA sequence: TGTGCTCTTGGTATTCGCGACCATGGGGGGGATACGAACGATAAACTCATCTTT.

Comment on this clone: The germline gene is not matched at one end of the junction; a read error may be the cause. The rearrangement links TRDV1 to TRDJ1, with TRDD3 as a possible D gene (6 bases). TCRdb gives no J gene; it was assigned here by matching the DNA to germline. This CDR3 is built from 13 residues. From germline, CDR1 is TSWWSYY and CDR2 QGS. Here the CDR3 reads CSGVPNVPDKLIF. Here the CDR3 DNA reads TGCTCTGGGGTCCCAAATGTGCCGGATAAACTCATCTTT.

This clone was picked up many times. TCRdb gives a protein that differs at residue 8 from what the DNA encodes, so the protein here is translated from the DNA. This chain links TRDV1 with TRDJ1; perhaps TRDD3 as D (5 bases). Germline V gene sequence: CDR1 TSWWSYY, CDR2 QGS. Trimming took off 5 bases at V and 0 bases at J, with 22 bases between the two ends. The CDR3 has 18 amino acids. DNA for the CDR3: TGTGCTCTTGGGTTACTATACGAGCCCGTGTCCAACACCGATAAACTCATCTTT. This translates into CALGLLYEPVSNTDKLIF.

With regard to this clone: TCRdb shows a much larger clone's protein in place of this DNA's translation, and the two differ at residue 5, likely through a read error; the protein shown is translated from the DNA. In DNA, the CDR3 is TGTGCTCTTGGGGTCGGCAACGCTGGGGGATACGTCCCTGGGAACACCGATAAACTCATCTTT. Translation gives CALGVGNAGGYVPGNTDKLIF. J is TRDJ1 and V is TRDV1; 12 bases line up with TRDD3. No J segment appears in TCRdb, so it was assigned here by matching the sequence to germline. This CDR3 has 21 amino acids. The V gene's germline CDR1 is TSWWSYY and CDR2 QGS. The V segment lost 4 bases and the J segment 0 bases; nucleotides outside the gene matches: 18.

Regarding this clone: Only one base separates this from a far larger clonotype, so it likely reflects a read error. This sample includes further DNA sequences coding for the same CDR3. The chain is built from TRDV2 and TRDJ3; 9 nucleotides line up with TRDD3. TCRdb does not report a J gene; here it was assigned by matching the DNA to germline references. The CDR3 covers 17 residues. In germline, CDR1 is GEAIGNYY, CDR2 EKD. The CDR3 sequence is CACDTVLGDWDTRQMFF. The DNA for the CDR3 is TGTGCCTGTGACACCGTACTGGGGGACTGGGACACTCGACAGATGTTTTTC.

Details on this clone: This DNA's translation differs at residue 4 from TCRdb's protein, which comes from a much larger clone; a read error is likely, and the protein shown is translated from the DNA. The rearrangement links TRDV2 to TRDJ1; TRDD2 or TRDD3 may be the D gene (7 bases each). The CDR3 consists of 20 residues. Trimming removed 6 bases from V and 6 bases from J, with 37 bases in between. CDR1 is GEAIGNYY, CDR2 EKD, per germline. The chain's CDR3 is CACNRIPTGDSEHVRNKLIF. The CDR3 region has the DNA TGTGCCTGTAATAGAATTCCTACGGGGGATTCCGAACATGTGAGGAATAAACTCATCTTT.

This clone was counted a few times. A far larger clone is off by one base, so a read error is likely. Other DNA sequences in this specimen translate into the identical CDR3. The CDR3 DNA is TGTGCTCTTGTGTTTCCTGATTTGGTGGGTGTTCCTCTATACACCGATAAACTCATCTTT. It is translated as CALVFPDLVGVPLYTDKLIF. The chain couples TRDV1 to TRDJ1, with D possibly TRDD2 on 5 matching bases. As TCRdb names no J gene, one was assigned here on the basis of a DNA match to germline. The CDR3 extends over 20 amino acids. Per the germline V gene, CDR1 is TSWWSYY and CDR2 is QGS. With 7 bases removed from V and 0 bases from J, the gap between germline ends came to 30 bases.

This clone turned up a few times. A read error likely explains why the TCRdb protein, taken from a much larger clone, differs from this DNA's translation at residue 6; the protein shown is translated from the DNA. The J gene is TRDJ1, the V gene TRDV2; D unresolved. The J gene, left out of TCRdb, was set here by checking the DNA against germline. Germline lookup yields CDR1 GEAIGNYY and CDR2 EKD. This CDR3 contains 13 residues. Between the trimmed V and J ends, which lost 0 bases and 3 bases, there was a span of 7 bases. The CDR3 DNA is TGTGCCTGTGACACCAGACGACCCGATAAACTCATCTTT. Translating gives CACDTRRPDKLIF.

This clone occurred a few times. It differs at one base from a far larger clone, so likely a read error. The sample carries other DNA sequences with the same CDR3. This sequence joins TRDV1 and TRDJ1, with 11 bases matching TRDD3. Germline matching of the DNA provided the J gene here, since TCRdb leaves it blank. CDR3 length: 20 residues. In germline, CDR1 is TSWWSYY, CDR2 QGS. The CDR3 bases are TGTGCTCTTGGGGGCCCCGATTTTAGTCTACTGGGGGATAAGACCGACAAACTCATCTTT. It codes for CALGGPDFSLLGDKTDKLIF.

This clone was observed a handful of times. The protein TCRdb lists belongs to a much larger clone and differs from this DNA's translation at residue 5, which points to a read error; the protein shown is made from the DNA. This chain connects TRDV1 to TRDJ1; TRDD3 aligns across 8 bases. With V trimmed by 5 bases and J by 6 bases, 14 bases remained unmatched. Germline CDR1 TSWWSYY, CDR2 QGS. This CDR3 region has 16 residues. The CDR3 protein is CALGKMGGGSLHKLIF. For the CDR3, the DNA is TGTGCTCTTGGGAAAATGGGTGGGGGATCTCTCCATAAACTCATCTTT.

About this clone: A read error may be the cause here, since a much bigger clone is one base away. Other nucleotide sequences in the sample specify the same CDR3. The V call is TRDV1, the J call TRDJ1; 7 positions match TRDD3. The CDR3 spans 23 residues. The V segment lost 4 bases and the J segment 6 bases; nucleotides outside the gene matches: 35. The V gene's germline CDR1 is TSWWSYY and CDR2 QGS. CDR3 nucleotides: TGTGCTCTTGGGGGGCTGGTTCACCTCCCTTCTCCGTCGGTGGGGGACGCCTCGTATAAACTCATCTTT. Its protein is CALGGLVHLPSPSVGDASYKLIF.

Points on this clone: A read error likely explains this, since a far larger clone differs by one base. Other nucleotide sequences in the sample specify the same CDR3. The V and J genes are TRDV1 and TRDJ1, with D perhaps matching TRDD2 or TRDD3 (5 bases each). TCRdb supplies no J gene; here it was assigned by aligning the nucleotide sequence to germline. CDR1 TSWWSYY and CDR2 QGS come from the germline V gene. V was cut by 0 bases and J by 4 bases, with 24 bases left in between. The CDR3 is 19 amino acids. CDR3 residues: CALGELLLEPSGRRDKLIF. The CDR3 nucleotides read TGTGCTCTTGGGGAACTGCTCCTAGAGCCCTCGGGGAGGCGCGATAAACTCATCTTT.

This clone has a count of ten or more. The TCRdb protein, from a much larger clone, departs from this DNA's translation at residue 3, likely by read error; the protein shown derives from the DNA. The CDR3 here is CARDKLGDAETDKLIF. In DNA, the CDR3 is TGTGCCCGTGACAAACTGGGGGATGCCGAGACCGATAAACTCATCTTT. The genes are TRDV2 and TRDJ1; the match to TRDD3 covers 10 bases. No J segment appears in TCRdb, so it was assigned here by matching the sequence to germline. CDR3 size: 16 residues. CDR1 GEAIGNYY and CDR2 EKD come from the germline V gene.

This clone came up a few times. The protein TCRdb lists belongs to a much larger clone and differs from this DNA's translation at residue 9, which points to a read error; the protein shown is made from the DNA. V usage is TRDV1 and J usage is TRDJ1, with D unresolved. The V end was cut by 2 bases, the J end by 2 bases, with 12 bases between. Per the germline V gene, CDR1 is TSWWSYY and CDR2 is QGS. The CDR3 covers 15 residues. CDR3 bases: TGTGCTCTTGGGGAAGTAGAGGATCCAACCGATAAACTCATCTTT. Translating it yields CALGEVEDPTDKLIF.